The 10 T cell receptor beta chains reported below all come from one sample, sequenced in a study of shared clonotypes between healthy human individuals. Produced via immunoSEQ multiplex PCR; TCRdb's table is partial and in-frame only. The sample includes 2 million to 2.5 million clones, 85% to 95% of them seen just once. CD45RO-negative CD8 cells positively selected for CCR7 made up the naive population, which excluded terminally differentiated effector memory CD45RA+ cells. Source material: naive CD8+ T cells sorted from blood. The source is a man younger than 30 in good health.

Worth noting for this clone: The same CDR3 arises from other DNA sequences in this sample as well. The V gene is TRBV18, the J gene TRBJ2-7; 7 positions match TRBD1. The CDR3 length is 14 residues. CDR1 and CDR2 (germline): KGHSH, LQKENI. V dropped 3 bases and J dropped 2; count of bases not matched to a gene: 4. CDR3 sequence: CASSPGQGAYEQYF. The CDR3 nucleotides read TGTGCCAGCTCACCGGGGCAGGGGGCCTACGAGCAGTACTTC.

The chain uses TRBV28 and TRBJ1-4; TRBD1 matches 8 bases. V dropped 1 base and J dropped 7; count of bases not matched to a gene: 5. CDR1 is MDHEN and CDR2 is SYDVKM in the germline V gene. This CDR3 region has 15 residues. CDR3 protein: CASSLLTGDFEKLFF. CDR3 sequence (DNA): TGTGCCAGCAGTTTATTGACAGGGGATTTTGAAAAACTGTTTTTT. The entire variable domain, with the rest obtained from reference TRBV28 and TRBJ1-4, is as follows: DVKVTQSSRYLVKRTGEKVFLECVQDMDHENMFWYRQDPGLGLRLIYFSYDVKMKEKGDIPEGYSVSREKKERFSLILESASTNQTSMYLCASSLLTGDFEKLFFGSGTQLSVL.

V is TRBV21-1 and J is TRBJ1-1. TRBV21-1 is shown as a pseudogene. The CDR3 has 14 amino acids. This CDR3 reads CASSKRPTYTEAFF. The CDR3, as DNA: TGTGCCAGCAGCAAACGACCGACGTACACTGAAGCTTTCTTT.

The chain joins TRBV6-6 to TRBJ1-4; TRBD1 might be the D (6 bases). This CDR3 has 13 residues. Per the germline V gene, CDR1 is MNHNY and CDR2 is SVGAGI (reference sequence). The germline V and J ends were trimmed by 2 bases and 8 bases, with 9 bases remaining between them. Here the CDR3 reads CASSYPDREKLFF. The DNA for the CDR3 is TGTGCCAGCAGTTACCCAGACAGGGAAAAACTGTTTTTT.

The chain employs TRBV7-2 and TRBJ2-7; D unclear. This CDR3 is 13 amino acids long. V lost 5 bases and J 3 bases, leaving 11 bases between the germline ends. The germline V gene encodes CDR1 SGHTA and CDR2 FQGNSA. In DNA form, the CDR3 reads TGTGCCAGCAGCCAGTCACCCGGCTACGAGCAGTACTTC. Protein product: CASSQSPGYEQYF.

As regards this clone: Other nucleotide sequences from this sample produce the same CDR3. The CDR3 sequence: CASSLDSSYEQYF. In nucleotides, the CDR3 is TGTGCCAGCAGTTTAGACAGCTCTTACGAGCAGTACTTC. The rearrangement joins TRBV28 to TRBJ2-7, with a possible D match to TRBD1 (5 bases). The CDR3 runs 13 residues. Trimming cost V 2 bases and J 4 bases, with 9 bases left between them. From germline, CDR1 is MDHEN and CDR2 SYDVKM.

As to this clone: In the same sample, other DNA sequences code for this CDR3. V usage is TRBV6-5 and J usage is TRBJ1-4; D not resolved. The CDR3 runs 13 residues. The V and J ends lost 3 bases and 8 bases respectively, with 10 bases between them. From germline, CDR1 is MNHEY and CDR2 SVGAGI. CDR3 protein: CASSYLGGEKLFF. Written as DNA, the CDR3 is TGTGCCAGCAGTTATCTTGGAGGAGAAAAACTGTTTTTT.

This sequence joins TRBV5-1 and TRBJ2-5, with 7 bases identical to TRBD1. This CDR3 has 18 residues. With 0 bases clipped from V and 1 base from J, the junction kept 12 bases outside the gene matches. Germline V gene data show CDR1 as SGHRS and CDR2 as YFSETQ. This CDR3 reads CASSLGPQGLGFQETQYF. CDR3 nucleotides: TGCGCCAGCAGCTTGGGTCCACAGGGGTTGGGGTTCCAAGAGACCCAGTACTTC.

The chain is built from TRBV5-6 and TRBJ1-2; D uncertain. The CDR3 runs 13 residues. Germline values: CDR1 SGHDT, CDR2 YYEEEE. V lost 6 bases and J 8 bases, leaving 17 bases between the germline ends. The CDR3 loop reads CASNDPGQRGYTF. DNA for the CDR3: TGTGCCAGCAACGATCCGGGCCAACGAGGCTACACCTTC. Full variable domain (missing parts from reference TRBV5-6 and TRBJ1-2): DAGVTQSPTHLIKTRGQQVTLRCSPKSGHDTVSWYQQALGQGPQFIFQYYEEEERQRGNFPDRFSGHQFPNYSSELNVNALLLGDSALYLCASNDPGQRGYTFGSGTRLTVV.

V usage is TRBV10-1 and J usage is TRBJ2-3, with 7 bases that match TRBD2. The CDR3 spans 16 residues. The germline V gene has CDR1 WNHNN and CDR2 SYGVQD (reference sequence). The ends lost 0 bases at V and 1 base at J; junction bases unmatched: 4. Written as DNA, the CDR3 is TGCGCCAGCAGTGAGTCGAGTCTAGCGGGCACAGATACGCAGTATTTT. This encodes CASSESSLAGTDTQYF.